A selection of T cell receptor beta chains follows, all from one sample in a study of blood T cells in healthy people across ages. TCRdb used MiXCR to reprocess the 5' RACE reads, holding one entry per CDR3 protein. The data show over 600,000 distinct CDR3 sequences, with 40% to 50% seen just once and 25% to 35% held by the top ten. The sequencing input was blood. These receptors were obtained from a man older than 75 in good health. CDR3s include the opening cysteine and the closing phenylalanine or tryptophan. The D gene is left open where the match is weak. Rows give clone size only sometimes, using once, few, many, or a class for an expanded clone.

clone_size: -
d_call: -
v_call: TRBV20-1
j_call: TRBJ2-5
cdr3_nt: TGCAGTGCTAGAAAAGTTAGCAACGACGGAGAGACCCAGTACTTC
cdr3_aa: CSARKVSNDGETQYF

clone_size: -
d_call: TRBD2
v_call: TRBV11-2
j_call: TRBJ2-5
cdr3_nt: TGTGCCAGCAGCTCCGGGACTAGACAGTACCAAGAGACCCAGTACTTC
cdr3_aa: CASSSGTRQYQETQYF

clone_size: -
d_call: TRBD2
v_call: TRBV7-2
j_call: TRBJ2-7
cdr3_nt: TGTGCCAGCAGCTTCCCCGGACTAGCCCAATCCTCCTACGAGCAGTACTTC
cdr3_aa: CASSFPGLAQSSYEQYF

clone_size: -
d_call: TRBD1
v_call: TRBV28
j_call: TRBJ2-7
cdr3_nt: TGTGCCAGCAGTTTCTCTGGGGGACAGGGACCCTACGAGCAGTACTTC
cdr3_aa: CASSFSGGQGPYEQYF

clone_size: -
d_call: -
v_call: TRBV7-2
j_call: TRBJ1-5
cdr3_nt: TGTGCCAGCAGCTTAGCGTGGGGTCAAGGGCAGCCCCAGCATTTT
cdr3_aa: CASSLAWGQGQPQHF

clone_size: few
d_call: TRBD2
v_call: TRBV6-1
j_call: TRBJ2-7
cdr3_nt: TGTGCCAGCAATGCAGGACTAGCGGGGGGGCCTCGCTCGCCCGAGCAGTACTTC
cdr3_aa: CASNAGLAGGPRSPEQYF

clone_size: -
d_call: -
v_call: TRBV27
j_call: TRBJ1-6
cdr3_nt: TGTGCCAGCAGTTTGCTGGCCGGGTCACCCCTCCACTTT
cdr3_aa: CASSLLAGSPLHF

clone_size: few
d_call: -
v_call: TRBV2
j_call: TRBJ1-5
cdr3_nt: TGTGCCAGCAGTGTCCAATCAGGCCCGTATCAGCCCCAGCATTTT
cdr3_aa: CASSVQSGPYQPQHF

clone_size: few
d_call: -
v_call: TRBV10-3
j_call: TRBJ1-1
cdr3_nt: TGTGCCATCAGTGACAAAATGAACACTGAAGCTTTCTTT
cdr3_aa: CAISDKMNTEAFF

clone_size: -
d_call: TRBD1
v_call: TRBV20-1
j_call: TRBJ2-7
cdr3_nt: TGCAGTGCTAGAGATTGGGGACAGGGAGATATGGAGCAGTACTTC
cdr3_aa: CSARDWGQGDMEQYF

clone_size: -
d_call: -
v_call: TRBV24-1
j_call: TRBJ1-2
cdr3_nt: TGTGCCACCAGTGATTCCCCGGGTGGCTACACCTTC
cdr3_aa: CATSDSPGGYTF

clone_size: -
d_call: TRBD1
v_call: TRBV5-8
j_call: TRBJ2-1
cdr3_nt: TGTGCCAGCAGCTTGCTCCCGGGACAGAACAACAATGAGCAGTTCTTC
cdr3_aa: CASSLLPGQNNNEQFF

clone_size: few
d_call: TRBD1
v_call: TRBV10-3
j_call: TRBJ2-3
cdr3_nt: TGTGCCATCAGTGGGGACAGGGGAGGAGATACGCAGTATTTT
cdr3_aa: CAISGDRGGDTQYF

clone_size: few
d_call: TRBD1
v_call: TRBV20-1
j_call: TRBJ2-1
cdr3_nt: TGCAGTGCTAGAGTGGGCAGGGGGTCCTACAATGAGCAGTTCTTC
cdr3_aa: CSARVGRGSYNEQFF

clone_size: few
d_call: TRBD2
v_call: TRBV6-6
j_call: TRBJ2-5
cdr3_nt: TGTGCCAGCAGGGGGGAGGGGCGGGAGACCCAGTACTTC
cdr3_aa: CASRGEGRETQYF

clone_size: -
d_call: -
v_call: TRBV4-2
j_call: TRBJ1-1
cdr3_nt: TGTGCCAGCAGCCCGAGGAAGACAGGAGGCAAGGACACTGAAGCTTTCTTT
cdr3_aa: CASSPRKTGGKDTEAFF

clone_size: -
d_call: -
v_call: TRBV20-1
j_call: TRBJ2-4
cdr3_nt: TGCAGTGCAGGGGAATTGGCCAAAAACATTCAGTACTTC
cdr3_aa: CSAGELAKNIQYF

clone_size: few
d_call: -
v_call: TRBV10-2
j_call: TRBJ2-5
cdr3_nt: TGCGCCAGCAGTGAACTCCAGACCCAGTACTTC
cdr3_aa: CASSELQTQYF

clone_size: few
d_call: -
v_call: TRBV27
j_call: TRBJ1-2
cdr3_nt: TGTGCCAGCAGTTTGGGGAGAGGGAATCGTAACTATGGCTACACCTTC
cdr3_aa: CASSLGRGNRNYGYTF

clone_size: few
d_call: TRBD1
v_call: TRBV25-1
j_call: TRBJ1-2
cdr3_nt: TGTGCCAGCACGCGGGGACAGGGGAGCTATGGCTACACCTTC
cdr3_aa: CASTRGQGSYGYTF

clone_size: -
d_call: TRBD1
v_call: TRBV27
j_call: TRBJ2-1
cdr3_nt: TGTGCCAGCAGTTTTGACAGGGGGGCGTACAATGAGCAGTTCTTC
cdr3_aa: CASSFDRGAYNEQFF

clone_size: -
d_call: -
v_call: TRBV4-3
j_call: TRBJ2-7
cdr3_nt: TGCGCCAGCAGCCAACCAAGCTCCGACGAGCAGTACTTC
cdr3_aa: CASSQPSSDEQYF

clone_size: -
d_call: -
v_call: TRBV7-9
j_call: TRBJ2-2
cdr3_nt: TGTGCCAGCAGCTTGGTTGGAACAGTCACCGGGGAGCTGTTTTTT
cdr3_aa: CASSLVGTVTGELFF

clone_size: few
d_call: -
v_call: TRBV7-8
j_call: TRBJ2-7
cdr3_nt: TGTGCCAGCACGGGGCTCGACGAGCAGTACTTC
cdr3_aa: CASTGLDEQYF

clone_size: -
d_call: -
v_call: TRBV7-2
j_call: TRBJ2-2
cdr3_nt: TGTGCCAGCAGCTTCTTCGGACGCGGGGAGCTGTTTTTT
cdr3_aa: CASSFFGRGELFF

clone_size: few
d_call: -
v_call: TRBV6-2/TRBV6-3
j_call: TRBJ2-7
cdr3_nt: TGTGCCAGCCGTGTTGTTGGGCAGACAGGCTACGAGCAGTACTTC
cdr3_aa: CASRVVGQTGYEQYF

clone_size: few
d_call: -
v_call: TRBV7-2
j_call: TRBJ2-7
cdr3_nt: TGTGCCAGCAGCTTAGAGGCTAGCCGGCACGAGCAGTACTTC
cdr3_aa: CASSLEASRHEQYF

clone_size: few
d_call: -
v_call: TRBV4-3
j_call: TRBJ2-3
cdr3_nt: TGCGCCAGCAGCCAAGAAACTGGTACAGATACGCAGTATTTT
cdr3_aa: CASSQETGTDTQYF

clone_size: -
d_call: -
v_call: TRBV20-1
j_call: TRBJ2-5
cdr3_nt: TGCAGTGGGGTAGTGGGCGAGACCCAGTACTTC
cdr3_aa: CSGVVGETQYF

clone_size: -
d_call: -
v_call: TRBV6-4
j_call: TRBJ1-4
cdr3_nt: TGTGCCAGCCCAGGGGAAATGATTGAAAAACTGTTTTTT
cdr3_aa: CASPGEMIEKLFF

clone_size: -
d_call: TRBD2
v_call: TRBV3-1
j_call: TRBJ2-2
cdr3_nt: TGTGCCAGCAGCCGCCGTTCGGGGGGACGGAACACCGGGGAGCTGTTTTTT
cdr3_aa: CASSRRSGGRNTGELFF

clone_size: many
d_call: -
v_call: TRBV12-3/TRBV12-4
j_call: TRBJ1-2
cdr3_nt: TGTGCCAGCAGTTTGGCGGGACTTACCTATGGCTACACCTTC
cdr3_aa: CASSLAGLTYGYTF

clone_size: -
d_call: -
v_call: TRBV20-1
j_call: TRBJ1-1
cdr3_nt: TGCAGTGTTAGAGGGGGAGCCACTGAAGCTTTCTTT
cdr3_aa: CSVRGGATEAFF

clone_size: -
d_call: -
v_call: TRBV29-1
j_call: TRBJ1-2
cdr3_nt: TGCAGCGTTGTTAGGGAATATGGCTACACCTTC
cdr3_aa: CSVVREYGYTF

clone_size: -
d_call: -
v_call: TRBV11-2
j_call: TRBJ2-7
cdr3_nt: TGTGCCAGCAGCACCAGTTCCTCCTACGAGCAGTACTTC
cdr3_aa: CASSTSSSYEQYF

clone_size: few
d_call: -
v_call: TRBV6-5
j_call: TRBJ2-1
cdr3_nt: TGTGCCAGCAGTCTATGGTCGTCCCCTCCCTACAATGAGCAGTTCTTC
cdr3_aa: CASSLWSSPPYNEQFF

clone_size: -
d_call: -
v_call: TRBV9
j_call: TRBJ2-3
cdr3_nt: TGTGCCAGCTCACCAACGGGGGGCCGTACAGATACGCAGTATTTT
cdr3_aa: CASSPTGGRTDTQYF

clone_size: -
d_call: -
v_call: TRBV3-1
j_call: TRBJ2-1
cdr3_nt: TGTGCCAGCAGCCACACGGGGTCTAAGAACAATGAGCAGTTCTTC
cdr3_aa: CASSHTGSKNNEQFF

clone_size: -
d_call: -
v_call: TRBV4-1
j_call: TRBJ2-7
cdr3_nt: TGCGCCAGTCGCGGGCAGATCGAGCAGTACTTC
cdr3_aa: CASRGQIEQYF

clone_size: -
d_call: TRBD1
v_call: TRBV12-3/TRBV12-4
j_call: TRBJ1-5
cdr3_nt: TGTGCCAGCAGTTCCCTAAGACAGGGGGGACAGCCCCAGCATTTT
cdr3_aa: CASSSLRQGGQPQHF

clone_size: once
d_call: TRBD2
v_call: TRBV12-3/TRBV12-4
j_call: TRBJ2-5
cdr3_nt: TGTGCCAGCAGTCCTAGCGGAGCCAAAGAGACCCAGTACTTC
cdr3_aa: CASSPSGAKETQYF

clone_size: -
d_call: TRBD1
v_call: TRBV20-1
j_call: TRBJ1-1
cdr3_nt: TGCAGTGCTCCGGGGACAGGTTTGAACACTGAAGCTTTCTTT
cdr3_aa: CSAPGTGLNTEAFF

clone_size: -
d_call: -
v_call: TRBV28
j_call: TRBJ2-6
cdr3_nt: TGTGCCAGCAGCAGGACTGCGGGGGCCAACGTCCTGACTTTC
cdr3_aa: CASSRTAGANVLTF

clone_size: -
d_call: -
v_call: TRBV7-9
j_call: TRBJ2-1
cdr3_nt: TGTGCCAGCAGCTTCGGGCAGGGCCTGTTCTTC
cdr3_aa: CASSFGQGLFF

clone_size: -
d_call: TRBD1
v_call: TRBV6-2/TRBV6-3
j_call: TRBJ1-1
cdr3_nt: TGTGCCAGCAGTTTTCGACAGGGGGCGGGCACTGAAGCTTTCTTT
cdr3_aa: CASSFRQGAGTEAFF

clone_size: -
d_call: -
v_call: TRBV20-1
j_call: TRBJ2-5
cdr3_nt: TGCAGTGCTGCTAGACAAAACCAAGAGACCCAGTACTTC
cdr3_aa: CSAARQNQETQYF

clone_size: many
d_call: -
v_call: TRBV7-2
j_call: TRBJ1-2
cdr3_nt: TGTGCCAGCCGTACGTTAAACTATGGCTACACCTTC
cdr3_aa: CASRTLNYGYTF

clone_size: -
d_call: -
v_call: TRBV6-2/TRBV6-3
j_call: TRBJ1-1
cdr3_nt: TGTGCCAGCAGTTATGCGGGGGACTGGGGGTATGAAGCTTTCTTT
cdr3_aa: CASSYAGDWGYEAFF

clone_size: -
d_call: -
v_call: TRBV20-1
j_call: TRBJ1-6
cdr3_nt: TGCAGTGCTAGAGATTCGAAGAATAGAGGGAATTCACCCCTCCACTTT
cdr3_aa: CSARDSKNRGNSPLHF

clone_size: -
d_call: TRBD2
v_call: TRBV9
j_call: TRBJ2-7
cdr3_nt: TGTGCCAGCAGCGTTAGCGGGGGGGTTTGCTACGAGCAGTACTTC
cdr3_aa: CASSVSGGVCYEQYF

clone_size: once
d_call: TRBD1
v_call: TRBV20-1
j_call: TRBJ1-2
cdr3_nt: TGCAGTGCTAGCGAGGGACAGACCTATGGCTACACCTTC
cdr3_aa: CSASEGQTYGYTF

clone_size: -
d_call: TRBD2
v_call: TRBV6-1
j_call: TRBJ2-3
cdr3_nt: TGTGCCAGCAAAAGGCAGGCGGGAGGGCCTTTGGATACGCAGTATTTT
cdr3_aa: CASKRQAGGPLDTQYF

clone_size: -
d_call: -
v_call: TRBV3-1
j_call: TRBJ2-1
cdr3_nt: TGTGCCAGCAGCCCCCAGGACGGGGGGCGAACCTCCTACAATGAGCAGTTCTTC
cdr3_aa: CASSPQDGGRTSYNEQFF

clone_size: -
d_call: TRBD2
v_call: TRBV7-3
j_call: TRBJ2-1
cdr3_nt: TGTGCCAGCAGCTTAAACCCGAGTAGCGGGGCCGGCTCCTACAATGAGCAGTTCTTC
cdr3_aa: CASSLNPSSGAGSYNEQFF

clone_size: -
d_call: -
v_call: TRBV6-2/TRBV6-3
j_call: TRBJ2-5
cdr3_nt: TGTGCCAGCAGGGTGACAGTGGGCGAGACCCAGTACTTC
cdr3_aa: CASRVTVGETQYF

clone_size: -
d_call: -
v_call: TRBV7-2
j_call: TRBJ2-7
cdr3_nt: TGTGCCAGCAGCTTAGTAGGATCGGGGCCGGGGCGTGAGCAGTACTTC
cdr3_aa: CASSLVGSGPGREQYF

clone_size: few
d_call: -
v_call: TRBV20-1
j_call: TRBJ1-1
cdr3_nt: TGCAGTGCTCCTGACAGGCAGAAAACAGTGAACACTGAAGCTTTCTTT
cdr3_aa: CSAPDRQKTVNTEAFF

clone_size: -
d_call: -
v_call: TRBV28
j_call: TRBJ1-3
cdr3_nt: TGTGCCGGCAGTTTACTACAGGTCTCTGGAAACACCATATATTTT
cdr3_aa: CAGSLLQVSGNTIYF

clone_size: -
d_call: -
v_call: TRBV5-1
j_call: TRBJ2-7
cdr3_nt: TGCGCCAGCAGCAAGGACGGACAAAACGAGCAGTACTTC
cdr3_aa: CASSKDGQNEQYF

clone_size: -
d_call: TRBD1
v_call: TRBV6-1
j_call: TRBJ2-7
cdr3_nt: TGTGCCAGCAGCATAGAGGGACAGGGACGCTACGAGCAGTACTTC
cdr3_aa: CASSIEGQGRYEQYF